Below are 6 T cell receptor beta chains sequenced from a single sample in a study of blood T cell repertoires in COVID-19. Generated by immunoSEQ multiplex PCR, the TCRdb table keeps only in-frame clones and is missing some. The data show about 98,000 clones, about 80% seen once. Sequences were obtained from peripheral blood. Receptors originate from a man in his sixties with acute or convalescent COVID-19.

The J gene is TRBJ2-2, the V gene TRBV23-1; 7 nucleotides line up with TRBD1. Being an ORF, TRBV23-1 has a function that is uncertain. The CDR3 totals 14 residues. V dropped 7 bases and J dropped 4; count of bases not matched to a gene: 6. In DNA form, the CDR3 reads TGCGCCAGCACCTTAAACAGGGGCACCGGGGAGCTGTTTTTT. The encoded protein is CASTLNRGTGELFF.

DNA of the CDR3: TGTGCCAGCAGTTCTCCGGGACAGGGGCGCACTGAAGCTTTCTTT. Translation: CASSSPGQGRTEAFF. V gene TRBV6-6 combines with J gene TRBJ1-1; TRBD1 agrees at 10 bases. Germline-derived CDR1 and CDR2 are MNHNY and SVGAGI (reference sequence). This CDR3 has 15 amino acids. The ends lost 4 bases at V and 4 bases at J; junction bases unmatched: 6.

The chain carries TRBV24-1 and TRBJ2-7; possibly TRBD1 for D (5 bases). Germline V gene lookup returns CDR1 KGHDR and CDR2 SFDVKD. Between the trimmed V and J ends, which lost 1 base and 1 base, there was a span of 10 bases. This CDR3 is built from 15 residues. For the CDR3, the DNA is TGTGCCACCAGTGATTTTAAGGGGCCTTCCTACGAGCAGTACTTC. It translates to CATSDFKGPSYEQYF.

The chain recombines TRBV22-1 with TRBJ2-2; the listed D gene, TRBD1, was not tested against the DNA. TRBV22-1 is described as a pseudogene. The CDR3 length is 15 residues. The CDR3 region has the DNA TGTCCTGGGAGCGCACGTGTTAGGGGCACCGGGGAGCTGTTTTTT. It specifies CPGSARVRGTGELFF.

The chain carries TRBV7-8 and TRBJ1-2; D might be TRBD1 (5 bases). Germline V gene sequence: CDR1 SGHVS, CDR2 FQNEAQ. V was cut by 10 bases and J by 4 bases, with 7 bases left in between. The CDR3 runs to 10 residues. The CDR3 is CATGSYGYTF. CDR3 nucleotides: TGTGCCACAGGGTCCTATGGCTACACCTTC.

CDR3 nucleotides: TGCGCCAGCAGCCAAGACGAAGTCAGTCGCGGTGAAGCTTTCTTT. Protein sequence: CASSQDEVSRGEAFF. The rearrangement links TRBV4-1 to TRBJ1-1; D unresolved. CDR1 is MGHRA, CDR2 YSYEKL, per germline. The CDR3 is made up of 15 amino acids. V lost 0 bases to trimming and J lost 7 bases, with 15 bases between them.